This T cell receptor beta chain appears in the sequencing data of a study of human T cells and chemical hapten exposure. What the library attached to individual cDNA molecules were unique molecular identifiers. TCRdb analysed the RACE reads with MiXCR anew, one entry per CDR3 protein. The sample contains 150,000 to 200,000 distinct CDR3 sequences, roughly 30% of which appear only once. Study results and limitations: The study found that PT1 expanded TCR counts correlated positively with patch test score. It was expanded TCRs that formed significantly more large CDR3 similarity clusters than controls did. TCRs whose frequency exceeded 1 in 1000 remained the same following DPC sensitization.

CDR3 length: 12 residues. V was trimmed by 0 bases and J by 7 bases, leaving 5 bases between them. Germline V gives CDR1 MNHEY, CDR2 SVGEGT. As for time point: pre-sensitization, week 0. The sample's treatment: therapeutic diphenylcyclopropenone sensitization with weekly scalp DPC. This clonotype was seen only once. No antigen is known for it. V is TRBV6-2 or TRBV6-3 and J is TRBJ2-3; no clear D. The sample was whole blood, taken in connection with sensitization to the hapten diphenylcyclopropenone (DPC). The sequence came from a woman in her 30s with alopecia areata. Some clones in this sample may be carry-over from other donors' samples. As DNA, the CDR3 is TGTGCCAGCAGTTACTCAGTTTATACGCAGTATTTT. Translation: CASSYSVYTQYF.